This TCR beta chain was captured in a study of HIV-infected children after antiretroviral therapy interruption (dated by TCRdb to the late 2010s). About the study as a whole: Eight children were included: four on planned treatment interruption and four on continuous treatment, all with CD4+ count above 500 and viral load below 50 copies/ml. A median age of roughly 9.2 years was recorded in the interruption group, and a median age of about 8 years was recorded in the continuous treatment group. Most participating children had recorded exposure to EBV and CMV. For the interruption arm, samples were taken at week 0, at week 12, at the end of interruption (week 24 or 48), and roughly 3 years after the study ended. In the continuous-treatment arm, samples from corresponding weeks 0, 48 and 150 were analyzed. Alongside thymic output measurements, TCR repertoires of children on planned treatment interruption were compared with TCR repertoires of children on continuous antiretroviral treatment. Summary of the overall study and its limitations: The low number of patients is a limitation and the data should be interpreted with caution. Shared-triplet CDR3 clusters increased after interruption in a few patients; the overall increase was not significant unless one outlier patient was excluded. In naive CD4+ repertoires of PTI patients, reduced CDR3 sharing between time points was observed after interruption began, whereas many sequences were found to be shared between end of interruption and 3 years later.

Receptor amplification or capture employed 3' RACE. TCR libraries were constructed from RNA with a 3' RACE protocol that used unique molecular identifiers to correct for PCR amplification bias. Amplicon libraries were pooled in groups of up to about 12 and sequenced on an Illumina MiSeq using v2 2x250 paired-end chemistry. On the authors' methods: Reads were processed with Decombinator to assign V and J genes and CDR3, with barcode-based error and PCR bias correction. Before Gini coefficients were calculated with the R ineq package, the repertoires were subsampled to the same depth. GLIPH, Hamming distance and a shared triplet metric were used to assess CDR3 similarity. TCRdb applied fastp at Q25 and MiXCR to the public reads, then kept only in-frame beta chains. Each entry merges the rows of one CDR3 protein and shows their most common DNA and genes. The V and J calls come from TCRdb's annotation, not from the publication. This sample gives some 7,300 distinct CDR3 sequences in total; 16% of them show up just once. Clones ranked in the top ten supply 12% to 15% of the sample.

V is clipped by 7 bases and J by 0 bases, and the sequence between their germline boundaries is 7 bases long. CDR1 and CDR2 were assigned from the germline V gene as WSHSY and SAAADI. The cysteine opens and the phenylalanine closes a CDR3 of 13 amino acids. The CDR3 DNA has 39 bases and is translated from base 1. This clonotype was picked up many times. Its antigen remains undetermined. It has no much larger one-base neighbor in the sample; base qualities were not kept. The intended sense of this specimen's treatment or condition label: PENTA 11 planned treatment interruption arm or continuous ART arm. The participants were children from the United Kingdom between 2 and 15 years old who had been on ART with at least three drugs for 24 weeks or longer. The study required cryopreserved PBMCs containing at least 5 million viable cells, and four candidate patients were excluded because of low viable PBMC yield. Using a FACSAria III cell sorter, memory CD8+ CD45RO+ CD45RA- T cells were FACS-sorted out of thawed PBMCs. Sorted cells were fixed, and RNA was extracted using the RNeasy FFPE kit followed by the RNeasy Micro kit.

The sequence links TRBV10-2 to TRBJ1-5, with no confidently assigned D gene. The sample was CD45RO+ CD8+ T cells from PBMCs, pooled from several time points, taken from a donor given antiretroviral therapy, either interrupted or continuous. This sample's cell subset or site label indicates: memory CD8+ CD45RO+ CD45RA- T cells. This TCR was recovered from a pool of human donors with HIV. In nucleotide form, the sequence is TGCGCCAGCAAGGTTTTTAGCAATCAGCCCCAGCATTTT. Its product reads: CASKVFSNQPQHF.